A single TCR beta chain is shown here with its context. Its matching antigen is unknown. These data come from a study of T cell repertoires in cytomegalovirus infection. TCRdb fed the reads into MiXCR, producing one record per CDR3 protein. The repertoire consists of about 190,000 distinct CDR3 sequences, with 28% occurring once and the leading ten covering 30% to 35%. Study-wide findings and caveats: Cumulative frequency (of public TCR beta family members) identified carriers of CMV plus the relevant HLA. HLA-C-restricted CMV-specific TCR beta clonotypes prevailed in the ex vivo response.

V shed 8 bases and J shed 8 bases, with 12 bases lying between them. Germline lookup yields CDR1 SNHLY and CDR2 FYNNEI. The CDR3 sequence is 11 residues long. This receptor was identified in a human donor in good health (CMV status not recorded). Some clones in this sample may be carry-over from other donors' samples. Sequencing input: PBMCs. This sequence joins TRBV2 and TRBJ1-1, with unresolved D. CDR3 nucleotides: TGTGCCAGCGGCGGGATAATCGAAGCTTTCTTT. Its translation: CASGGIIEAFF.